These T cell receptor beta chains were read from a single sample in a study of beta chain features in type 1 diabetes. Generated by immunoSEQ multiplex PCR, the TCRdb table keeps only in-frame clones and is missing some. Counted here are a few hundred thousand clones, 30% occurring once; the ten biggest clones make up 0.05% to 0.065%. Sample: naive CD4+ T cells from blood. The source of these receptors is a man aged 18 to 35 in good health. CDR3s include the opening cysteine and the closing phenylalanine or tryptophan.

TRBJ2-7 | TRBV29-1 | CSVGGLAGEYEQYF
TRBJ2-5 | TRBV27 | CASSLVGETQYF
TRBJ2-1 | TRBV30 | CAWTNTNRVNEQFF
TRBJ2-2 | TRBV7-3 | CASSYRGTGELFF
TRBJ2-1 | TRBV6-5 | CASSYSRTGGYNEQFF
TRBJ1-2 | TRBV29-1 | CSESQGASYGYTF
TRBJ2-2 | TRBV14 | CASSQVQPGELFF
TRBJ2-5 | TRBV11-1 | CASSPGLAGHQETQYF
TRBJ1-1 | TRBV30 | CAWSPIRGTGALHQAFF
TRBJ2-1 | TRBV19 | CASSILAGEQFF
TRBJ2-5 | TRBV7-2 | CASSTGLEVETQYF
TRBJ2-1 | TRBV7-2 | CASRQERSYNEQFF
TRBJ2-7 | TRBV23-1 | CASSHLRYTESSYEQYF
TRBJ2-5 | TRBV7-9 | CASSSGQQETQYF
TRBJ1-5 | TRBV7-9 | CASSLYSSNQPQHF
TRBJ2-7 | TRBV18 | CASSPLRDSEQYF
TRBJ2-3 | TRBV4-3 | CASSPLAGVGLRADTQYF
TRBJ2-3 | TRBV5-4 | CASSSLAGSSTDTQYF
TRBJ2-5 | TRBV11-2 | CASGQDSFGETQYF
TRBJ1-1 | TRBV7-9 | CASSFSQGEAFF
TRBJ2-1 | TRBV11-2 | CASRRGSSYNEQFF
TRBJ1-1 | TRBV4-1 | CASSQEMYTEAFF
TRBJ2-3 | TRBV7-6 | CASSLLGDTQYF
TRBJ2-3 | TRBV7-2 | CASRRTETRTDTQYF
TRBJ2-5 | TRBV7-2 | CASSLALPTGQETQYF
TRBJ1-2 | TRBV5-6 | CASSLGGYGYTF
TRBJ2-7 | TRBV5-1 | CASSVVGSSYEQYF
TRBJ2-7 | TRBV4-2 | CASSQEAGLNTEQYF
TRBJ2-1 | TRBV13 | CASSLHLLAGGLREQFF
TRBJ2-7 | TRBV29-1 | CSVGQTGYEQYF
TRBJ1-5 | TRBV28 | CASSLRGGGSNQPQHF
TRBJ2-1 | TRBV9 | CASSARGPLGDEQFF
TRBJ2-3 | TRBV7-2 | CASSLGAGTSTDTQYF
TRBJ2-5 | TRBV2 | CASSDRGETQYF
TRBJ2-2 | TRBV29-1 | CSVGTGGNTGELFF
TRBJ1-4 | TRBV30 | CAWSPGRYEKLFF
TRBJ2-1 | TRBV9 | CASSVGPSLTSGNNEQFF
TRBJ2-3 | TRBV29-1 | CSVAGLAGPTDTQYF
TRBJ1-2 | TRBV29-1 | CSVARLGLEYGYTF
TRBJ2-2 | TRBV9 | CASSVGVTGSRWDTGELFF
TRBJ2-4 | TRBV28 | CASRDRDIQYF
TRBJ2-1 | TRBV18 | CASSRGQTLSYNEQFF
TRBJ2-2 | TRBV5-1 | CASRLGDGANTGELFF
TRBJ2-3 | TRBV4-3 | CASSVGPSQNTDTQYF
TRBJ2-5 | TRBV7-3 | CASGGGQGETQYF
TRBJ2-3 | TRBV9 | CASTPVSTDTQYF